The 14 T cell receptor beta chains given below trace back to one sample, sequenced in a study of technical replicates of blood from several donors. Assay used: immunoSEQ multiplex PCR; TCRdb lists only in-frame clones, some missing. The sample records tens of thousands of clones, about 94% being singletons. Sequenced: T cells isolated from PBMCs. The receptors shown here come from a human donor in good health.

The V gene is TRBV10-3, the J gene TRBJ2-1; 8 positions agree with TRBD1. J lost 7 bases, V lost 3 bases, and 8 bases had no gene match. In germline, CDR1 is ENHRY, CDR2 SYGVKD. This CDR3 is built from 15 residues. The CDR3 bases are TGTGCCATCAGTGAATGGCAGGGGGCTGTTAATGAGCAGTTCTTC. Protein sequence: CAISEWQGAVNEQFF.

This chain joins TRBV5-1 and TRBJ1-1, with 7 positions matching TRBD1. V shed 2 bases, J shed 4 bases, and the junction held 14 bases outside the gene matches. The germline V gene has CDR1 SGHRS and CDR2 YFSETQ. This CDR3 contains 17 residues. The CDR3 sequence is CASSFRPSDRDSTEAFF. CDR3 bases: TGCGCCAGCAGCTTCCGACCCTCAGACAGGGATAGCACTGAAGCTTTCTTT.

This sequence joins TRBV6-6 and TRBJ1-1; D is unclear. V dropped 4 bases and J dropped 7 bases, with 22 bases sitting between them. The CDR3 extends over 16 amino acids. CDR1 is MNHNY, CDR2 SVGAGI, per germline (reference sequence). This CDR3 reads CASSFLRAAAGIEAFF. DNA of the CDR3: TGTGCCAGCAGTTTTCTGAGGGCAGCGGCGGGCATTGAAGCTTTCTTT.

The rearrangement uses TRBV10-3 and TRBJ2-5; D not resolved. The germline V gene encodes CDR1 ENHRY and CDR2 SYGVKD. CDR3 size: 17 residues. Trimming left V 2 bases short and J 1 base short, with 17 bases between. CDR3 nucleotide sequence: TGTGCCATCAGTGAGCCGTCGATGGTAGATTTCCAAGAGACCCAGTACTTC. Protein sequence: CAISEPSMVDFQETQYF.

This sequence joins TRBV6-1 and TRBJ1-5, with no clear D. CDR1 is MNHNS and CDR2 is SASEGT in the germline V gene. Deletions cut 0 bases from V and 7 bases from J, with 4 bases between. The CDR3 covers 12 residues. CDR3 protein: CASSEAGQPQHF. CDR3 in DNA: TGTGCCAGCAGTGAAGCCGGGCAGCCCCAGCATTTT.

This clone has a single count. The chain employs TRBV19 and TRBJ1-1; the D gene is possibly TRBD1 (5 bases). There are 14 residues in the CDR3. Trimming left V 10 bases short and J 0 bases short, with 15 bases between. CDR1 is LNHDA and CDR2 is SQIVND in the germline V gene (reference sequence). The CDR3 reads CATSLRGMNTEAFF. In DNA, the CDR3 is TGTGCCACTTCCCTACGGGGGATGAACACTGAAGCTTTCTTT.

The rearrangement links TRBV27 to TRBJ2-7, with 9 bases aligning to TRBD1. V shed 4 bases and J 2 bases; nucleotides not matched to a gene: 9. From germline, CDR1 is MNHEY and CDR2 SMNVEV (reference sequence). The CDR3 totals 16 residues. The CDR3 DNA sequence: TGTGCCAGCAGTTGGGGCAGGACAGGGGAGGCCTACGAGCAGTACTTC. Protein sequence: CASSWGRTGEAYEQYF.

This chain uses TRBV7-6 with TRBJ1-4, with 11 nucleotides matching TRBD1. Germline V CDR1 and CDR2: SGHVS, FNYEAQ. The CDR3 loop spans 15 amino acids. The V and J ends lost 2 bases and 8 bases, in that order; junction bases with no gene match: 4. The CDR3 DNA is TGTGCCAGCAGCTTACAGGGACAGGGGGTCGAAAAACTGTTTTTT. This sequence encodes CASSLQGQGVEKLFF. Full variable domain (missing parts from reference TRBV7-6 and TRBJ1-4): GAGVSQSPRYKVTKRGQDVALRCDPISGHVSLYWYRQALGQGPEFLTYFNYEAQQDKSGLPNDRFSAERPEGSISTLTIQRTEQRDSAMYRCASSLQGQGVEKLFFGSGTQLSVL.

The CDR3 loop reads CASTPTGVRDGGGYGYTF. CDR3 in DNA: TGTGCCAGTACCCCAACTGGGGTTCGGGACGGGGGGGGATATGGCTACACCTTC. The V call is TRBV19, the J call TRBJ1-2; a weak D match, TRBD1 (5 bases). The CDR3 spans 18 residues. The V end lost 7 bases, the J end lost 5 bases, and 29 bases lay between the germline ends. Germline values: CDR1 LNHDA, CDR2 SQIVND (reference sequence).

The chain employs TRBV6-5 and TRBJ2-7; TRBD2 aligns across 7 bases. This CDR3 has 16 residues. Germline V lookup: CDR1 MNHEY, CDR2 SVGAGI. The V gene end was trimmed by 2 bases and the J gene end by 0 bases; junction bases not matched to a gene: 7. Here the CDR3 reads CASSYGSGVLSYEQYF. The DNA of the CDR3 is TGTGCCAGCAGTTACGGGAGCGGGGTCCTCTCCTACGAGCAGTACTTC.

This clone was picked up a small number of times. CDR3 DNA sequence: TGTGCCAGCAGCCCAGACAATGCCTACGAGCAGTACTTC. This encodes CASSPDNAYEQYF. The gene calls are TRBV7-9 and TRBJ2-7; no reliable D call. CDR3 length equals 13 residues. V lost 5 bases, J lost 2 bases, and 10 bases lay in between. CDR1 SEHNR and CDR2 FQNEAQ come from the germline V gene (reference sequence).

This sequence joins TRBV13 and TRBJ2-7; TRBD1 matches 7 bases. The CDR3 totals 16 residues. With 2 bases clipped from V and 0 bases from J, the junction kept 7 bases outside the gene matches. Looked up from germline, CDR1 is PRHDT and CDR2 is FYEKMQ (reference sequence). CDR3 bases: TGTGCCAGCAGCTTACGAGGGGGCGCCAGCTCCTACGAGCAGTACTTC. Its translation is CASSLRGGASSYEQYF.

This chain joins TRBV4-2 and TRBJ2-7; no clear D gene. This CDR3 is 13 amino acids long. Trimming removed 0 bases at V and 4 bases at J, with 7 bases between. Looked up from germline, CDR1 is LGHNA and CDR2 is YNFKEQ. This CDR3 reads CASSQELEYEQYF. The CDR3 region has the DNA TGTGCCAGCAGCCAAGAGCTGGAGTACGAGCAGTACTTC.

V and J are TRBV6-1 and TRBJ2-5; maybe TRBD2 (6 bases). The CDR3 runs to 13 residues. The V gene's germline CDR1 is MNHNS and CDR2 SASEGT. V was clipped by 4 bases and J by 4 bases, with 10 bases between them. The CDR3 DNA is TGTGCCAGCAGTGCCCTAGCGAGAGAGACCCAGTACTTC. This translates into CASSALARETQYF.